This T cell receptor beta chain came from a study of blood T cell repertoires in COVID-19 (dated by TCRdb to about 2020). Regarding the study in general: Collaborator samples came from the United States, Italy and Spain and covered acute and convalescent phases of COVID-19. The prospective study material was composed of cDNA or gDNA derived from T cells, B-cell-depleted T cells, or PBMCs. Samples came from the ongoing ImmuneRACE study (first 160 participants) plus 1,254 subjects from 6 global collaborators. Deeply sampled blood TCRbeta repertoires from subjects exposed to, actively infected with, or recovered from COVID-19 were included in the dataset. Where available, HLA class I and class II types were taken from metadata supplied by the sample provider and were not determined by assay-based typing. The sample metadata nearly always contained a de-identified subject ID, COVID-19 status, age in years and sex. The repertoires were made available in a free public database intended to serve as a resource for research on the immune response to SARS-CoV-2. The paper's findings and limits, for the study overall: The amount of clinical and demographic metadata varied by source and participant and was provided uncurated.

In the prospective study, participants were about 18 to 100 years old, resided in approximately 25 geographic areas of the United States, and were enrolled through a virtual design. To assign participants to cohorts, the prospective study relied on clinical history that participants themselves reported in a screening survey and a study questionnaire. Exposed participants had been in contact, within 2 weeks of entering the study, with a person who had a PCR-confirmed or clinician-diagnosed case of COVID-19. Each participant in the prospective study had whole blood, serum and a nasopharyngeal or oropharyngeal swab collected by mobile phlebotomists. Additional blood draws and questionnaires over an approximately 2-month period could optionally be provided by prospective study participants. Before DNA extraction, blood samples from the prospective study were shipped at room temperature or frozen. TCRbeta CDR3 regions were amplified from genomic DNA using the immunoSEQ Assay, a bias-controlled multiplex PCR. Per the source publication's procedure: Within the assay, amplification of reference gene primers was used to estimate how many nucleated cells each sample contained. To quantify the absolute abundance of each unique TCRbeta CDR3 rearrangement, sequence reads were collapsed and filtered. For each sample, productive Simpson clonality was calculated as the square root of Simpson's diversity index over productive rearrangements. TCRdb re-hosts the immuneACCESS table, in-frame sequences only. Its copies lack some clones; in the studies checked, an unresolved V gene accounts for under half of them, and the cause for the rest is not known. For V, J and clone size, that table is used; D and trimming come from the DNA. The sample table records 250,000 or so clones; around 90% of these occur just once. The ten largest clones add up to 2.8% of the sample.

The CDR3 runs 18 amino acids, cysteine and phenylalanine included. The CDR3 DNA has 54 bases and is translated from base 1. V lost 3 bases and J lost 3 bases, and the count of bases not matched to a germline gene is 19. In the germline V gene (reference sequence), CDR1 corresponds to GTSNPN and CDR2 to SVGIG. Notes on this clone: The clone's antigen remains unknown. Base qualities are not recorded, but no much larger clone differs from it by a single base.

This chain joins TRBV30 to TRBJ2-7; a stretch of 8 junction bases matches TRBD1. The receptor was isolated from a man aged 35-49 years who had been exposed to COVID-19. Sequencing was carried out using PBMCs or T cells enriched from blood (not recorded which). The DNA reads TGTGCCTGGAGCGGAGGCAGGGGGCGCATGGGGCGGGACTACGAGCAGTACTTC. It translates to CAWSGGRGRMGRDYEQYF.